This T cell receptor (beta chain) was captured in a study of blood T cells in healthy people across ages. For the second PCR, which ran for about 6 to 11 cycles, a sample-barcoded 5' primer and a J-beta primer mix were used. The template-switch adaptor was a 5' adaptor with 12 random nucleotides. It tagged each cDNA molecule. In TCRdb, the 5' RACE reads were re-called with MiXCR into one record per CDR3 protein. The repertoire consists of approximately 1,000,000 distinct CDR3 sequences, with more than 40% occurring once and the leading ten covering approximately 19%. After removal of 6 bases from V and 6 bases from J, the junction contained 13 bases not matched to a gene. The CDR3 covers 16 residues. CDR1 is SQVTM and CDR2 is ANQGSEA in the germline V gene. This clonotype has a handful of counts. Its antigen is as yet unknown. Study conclusions and caveats: Observed TCR beta diversity showed a strong correlation with the percentage of naive T cells as measured by flow cytometry. The diversity estimates, figures obtained from one million T cells, were considered underestimates.

The donors, aged roughly 6 to 95, were healthy Caucasians from Russia. Sequencing was done on a sample of blood. The genes are TRBV29-1 and TRBJ2-7, with 14 bases lining up with TRBD2. This clonotype originated in a woman aged 60-75 years in good health. CDR3 residues: CSVGLTSGRVYGEQYF. The CDR3 DNA reads as TGCAGCGTGGGGTTGACTAGCGGGAGGGTCTACGGCGAGCAGTACTTC.